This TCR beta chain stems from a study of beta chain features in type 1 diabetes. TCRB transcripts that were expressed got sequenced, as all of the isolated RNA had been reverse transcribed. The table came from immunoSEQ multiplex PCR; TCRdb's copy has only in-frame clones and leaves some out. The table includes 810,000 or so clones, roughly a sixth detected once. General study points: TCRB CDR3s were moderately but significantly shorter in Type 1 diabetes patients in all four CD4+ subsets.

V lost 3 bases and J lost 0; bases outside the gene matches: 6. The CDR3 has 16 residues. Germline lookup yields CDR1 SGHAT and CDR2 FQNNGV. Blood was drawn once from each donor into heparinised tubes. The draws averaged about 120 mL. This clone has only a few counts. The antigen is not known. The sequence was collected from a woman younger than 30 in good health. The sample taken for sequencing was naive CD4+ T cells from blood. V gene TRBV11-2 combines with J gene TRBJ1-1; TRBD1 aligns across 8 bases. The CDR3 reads CASSLGQVLLNTEAFF. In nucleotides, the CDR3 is TGTGCCAGCAGCTTGGGACAGGTCCTGTTGAACACTGAAGCTTTCTTT.